This T cell receptor beta chain emerged from a study of T-cell reconstitution after alpha-beta-depleted transplantation in children. The CDR3 is 13 amino acids. Trimming shortened V by 0 bases and J by 1 base, and 0 bases separated the two germline ends. Germline lookup yields CDR1 LNHNV and CDR2 YYDKDF (reference sequence). The authors prepared the TCRbeta library with unique molecular identifiers. TCRdb reprocessed the PCR reads with MiXCR, giving one entry per CDR3 protein. The sample contains a few hundred thousand distinct CDR3 sequences, 43% of which appear only once. The chain uses TRBV15 and TRBJ2-2; D call uncertain. This sample comprised PBMCs, obtained before TCRalphabeta/CD19-depleted stem cell transplant. The receptor was derived from a girl aged 2 to 10 with aplastic anemia, due to receive a stem cell transplant. The CDR3 nucleotides read TGTGCCACCAGCAGAGAGAACACCGGGGAGCTGTTTTTT. This codes for CATSRENTGELFF.